The clone carrying this T cell receptor beta chain showed up just a few times. These data originate in a study of OX40 agonist ivuxolimab in advanced cancers. The wider study: Prior anti-PD-1, anti-PD-L1 or anti-CTLA-4 therapy did not bar entry, and about 40% had some.

This CDR3 region has 19 residues. V gave up 4 bases and J gave up 6 bases; unmatched junction bases: 18. Looked up from germline, CDR1 is SGHDT and CDR2 is YYEEEE. TCRdb keeps only in-frame clones here, not all; method: immunoSEQ multiplex PCR. In the table there are about 30,000 clones, roughly 68% of which are singletons. This sample comprised CD4+ or CD8+ T cells sorted from blood, obtained in a trial of the OX40 agonist ivuxolimab. The V call is TRBV5-6, the J call TRBJ2-3; 12 positions match TRBD2. The sequence derives from an adult with an advanced solid tumor such as melanoma, head and neck, liver or kidney cancer. CDR3 sequence (DNA): TGTGCCAGCAGCGCCGGACTAGCGGGGCGCTTATTCTTAGGTGATACGCAGTATTTT. Translating it yields CASSAGLAGRLFLGDTQYF.